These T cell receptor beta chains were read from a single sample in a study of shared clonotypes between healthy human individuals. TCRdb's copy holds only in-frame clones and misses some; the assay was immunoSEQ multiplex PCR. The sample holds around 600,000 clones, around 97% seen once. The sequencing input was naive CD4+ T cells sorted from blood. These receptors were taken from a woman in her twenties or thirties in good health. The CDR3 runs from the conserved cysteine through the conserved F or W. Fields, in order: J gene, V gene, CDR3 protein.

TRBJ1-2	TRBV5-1	CASSLGTGNYGYTF
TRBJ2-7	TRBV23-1	CASSQSGGPYEQYF
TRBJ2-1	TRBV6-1	CASARGLSNEQFF
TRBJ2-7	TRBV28	CASSFPGGVEQYF
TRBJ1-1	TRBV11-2	CASTPFTVSMNTEAFF
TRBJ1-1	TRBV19	CAARRGSLEAFF
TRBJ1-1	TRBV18	CASSPLPDLNTEAFF
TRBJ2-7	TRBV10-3	CAISESNPIRGLAVDYEQYF
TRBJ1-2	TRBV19	CASRNSPSNYGYTF
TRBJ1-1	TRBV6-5	CASRVGQDTEAFF
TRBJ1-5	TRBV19	CASSINREGQPQHF
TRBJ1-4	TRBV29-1	CSVNRDRQLPTNEKLFF
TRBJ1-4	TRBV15	CATSRDMASEKLFF
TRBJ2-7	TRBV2	CASSGQVTYEQYF
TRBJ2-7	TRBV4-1	CASSQVGQGRPEQYF
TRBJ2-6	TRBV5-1	CASSSLGAGANVLTF
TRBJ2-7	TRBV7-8	CASSINQGLRAGEQYF
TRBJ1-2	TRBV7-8	CASSRFPGHYGYTF
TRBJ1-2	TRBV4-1	CASQGQGSDGYTF
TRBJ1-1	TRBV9	CASAGQGGTEAFF
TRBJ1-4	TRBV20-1	CSARWDEKLFF
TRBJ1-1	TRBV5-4	CASSFQLDMNTEAFF
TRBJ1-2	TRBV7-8	CASSPGAPNYGYTF
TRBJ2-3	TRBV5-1	CASSLVAGGGTDTQYF
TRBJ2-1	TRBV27	CASSLRGTSGSNEQFF
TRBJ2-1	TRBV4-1	CASSQEVSAGGPMEQFF
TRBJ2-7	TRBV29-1	CSVGLSRGEQYF
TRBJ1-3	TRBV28	CASSSPRGARGNTIYF
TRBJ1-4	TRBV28	CASFPGTGNEKLFF
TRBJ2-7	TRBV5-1	CASSLAASGTYEQYF
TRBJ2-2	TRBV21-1	CASTNPGVNTGELFF
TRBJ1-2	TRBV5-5	CASSLDSGRSYGYTF
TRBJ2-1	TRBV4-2	CASSPSGSGEQFF
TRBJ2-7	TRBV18	CASSPETREQYF
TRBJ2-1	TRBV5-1	CASSADRGGGNEQFF
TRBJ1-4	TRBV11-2	CASSLNTGDEKLFF
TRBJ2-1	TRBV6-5	CASSYSAGVQGEQFF
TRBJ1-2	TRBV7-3	CASSPTDGYTF
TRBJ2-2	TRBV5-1	CASRSGQHNTGELFF
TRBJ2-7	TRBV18	CASSPRTAGTSGSYEQYF
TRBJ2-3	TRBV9	CASSPRVNTQYF
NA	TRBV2	CASTEGWGSEQYF
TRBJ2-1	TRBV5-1	CASSQESYNEQFF
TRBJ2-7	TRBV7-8	CASSSVGQGAFEQYF
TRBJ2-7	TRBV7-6	CASSPGQGLGEQYF
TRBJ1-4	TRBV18	CASQTLSFTEKLFF
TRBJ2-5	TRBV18	CASSGQGETQYF